The T cell receptor beta chain under discussion was sequenced for a study of blood T cell repertoires in COVID-19. CDR3 size: 16 residues. Germline CDR1 SGHTA, CDR2 FQGNSA. V dropped 4 bases and J dropped 0; count of bases not matched to a gene: 8. Measured with immunoSEQ multiplex PCR; TCRdb has only the in-frame clones, and not every one. This sample carries approximately 170,000 clones, 80% to 90% of them seen once, and the ten largest clones take 3% to 4.5%. The sequenced sample consisted of peripheral blood. The sequence derives from a man aged 18 to 29 with active or convalescent COVID-19. J is TRBJ1-1 and V is TRBV7-2; 7 nucleotides line up with TRBD1. CDR3 in amino acids: CASSSPQGIMNTEAFF. CDR3 DNA sequence: TGTGCCAGCAGCTCACCACAGGGGATAATGAACACTGAAGCTTTCTTT.